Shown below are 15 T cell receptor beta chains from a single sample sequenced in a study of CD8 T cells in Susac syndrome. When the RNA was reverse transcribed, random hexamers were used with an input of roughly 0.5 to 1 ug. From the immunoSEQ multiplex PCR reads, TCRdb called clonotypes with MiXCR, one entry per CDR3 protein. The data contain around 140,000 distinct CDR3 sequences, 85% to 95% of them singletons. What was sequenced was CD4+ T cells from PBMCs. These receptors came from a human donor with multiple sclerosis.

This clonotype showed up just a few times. The DNA of the CDR3 is TGTGCCAGCAGCTTAAGGGGGACAGGGGGTAATGAGCAGTTCTTC. As protein: CASSLRGTGGNEQFF. The chain uses TRBV11-3 and TRBJ2-1; 11 positions agree with TRBD1. The CDR3 has 15 residues. The ends lost 2 bases at V and 7 bases at J; junction bases unmatched: 4. Germline CDR1 reads SGHNT; CDR2 reads YENEEA.

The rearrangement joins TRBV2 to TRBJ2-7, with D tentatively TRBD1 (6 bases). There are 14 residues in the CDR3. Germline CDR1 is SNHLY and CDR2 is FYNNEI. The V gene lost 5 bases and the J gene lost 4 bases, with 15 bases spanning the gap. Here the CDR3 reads CASSQTGREYEQYF. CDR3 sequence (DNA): TGTGCCAGCAGTCAGACAGGAAGGGAATACGAGCAGTACTTC.

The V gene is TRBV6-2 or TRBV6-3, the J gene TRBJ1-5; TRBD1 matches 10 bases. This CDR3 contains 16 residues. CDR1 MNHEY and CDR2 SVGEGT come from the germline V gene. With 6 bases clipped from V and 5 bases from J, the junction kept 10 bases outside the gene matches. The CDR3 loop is CASSDRGQGQHQPQHF. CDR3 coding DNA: TGTGCCAGCAGCGACAGGGGGCAAGGGCAACATCAGCCCCAGCATTTT.

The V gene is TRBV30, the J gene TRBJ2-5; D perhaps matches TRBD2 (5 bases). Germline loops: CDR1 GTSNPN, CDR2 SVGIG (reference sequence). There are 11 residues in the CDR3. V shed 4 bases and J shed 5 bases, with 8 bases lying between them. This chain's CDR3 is CAWKRKETQYF. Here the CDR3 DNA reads TGTGCCTGGAAGCGGAAGGAGACCCAGTACTTC. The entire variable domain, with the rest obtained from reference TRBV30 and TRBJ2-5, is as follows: SQTIHQWPATLVQPVGSPLSLECTVEGTSNPNLYWYRQAAGRGLQLLFYSVGIGQISSEVPQNLSASRPQDRQFILSSKKLLLSDSGFYLCAWKRKETQYFGPGTRLLVL.

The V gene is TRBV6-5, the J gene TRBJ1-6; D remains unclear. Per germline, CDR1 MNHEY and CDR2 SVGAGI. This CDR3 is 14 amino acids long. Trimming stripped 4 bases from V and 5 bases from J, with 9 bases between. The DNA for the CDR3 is TGTGCCAGCAGTTCGCCCAGTGATAATTCACCCCTCCACTTT. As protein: CASSSPSDNSPLHF.

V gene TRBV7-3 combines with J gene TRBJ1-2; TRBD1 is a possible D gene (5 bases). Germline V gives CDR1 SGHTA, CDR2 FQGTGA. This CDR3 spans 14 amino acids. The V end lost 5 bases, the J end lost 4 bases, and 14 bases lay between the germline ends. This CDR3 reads CASSRGGGSYGYTF. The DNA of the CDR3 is TGTGCCAGCAGCCGCGGCGGGGGGAGCTATGGCTACACCTTC.

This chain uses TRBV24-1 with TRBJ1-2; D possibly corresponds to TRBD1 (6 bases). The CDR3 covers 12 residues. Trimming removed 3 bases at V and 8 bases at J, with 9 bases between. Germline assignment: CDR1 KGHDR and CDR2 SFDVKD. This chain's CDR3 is CATSDGGRGYTF. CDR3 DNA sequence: TGTGCCACCAGTGATGGGGGGCGCGGCTACACCTTC.

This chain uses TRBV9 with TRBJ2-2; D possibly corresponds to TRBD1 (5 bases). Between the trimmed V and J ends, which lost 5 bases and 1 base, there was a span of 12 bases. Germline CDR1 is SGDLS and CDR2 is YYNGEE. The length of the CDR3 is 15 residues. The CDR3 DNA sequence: TGTGCCAGCAGGTTTAACCAGGGGAACACCGGGGAGCTGTTTTTT. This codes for CASRFNQGNTGELFF.

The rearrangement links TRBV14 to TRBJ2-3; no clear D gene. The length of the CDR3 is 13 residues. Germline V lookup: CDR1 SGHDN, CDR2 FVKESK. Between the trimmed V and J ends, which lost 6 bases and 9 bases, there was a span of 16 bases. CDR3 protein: CASSPSPAGTQYF. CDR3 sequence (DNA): TGTGCCAGCAGTCCATCTCCTGCAGGAACGCAGTATTTT.

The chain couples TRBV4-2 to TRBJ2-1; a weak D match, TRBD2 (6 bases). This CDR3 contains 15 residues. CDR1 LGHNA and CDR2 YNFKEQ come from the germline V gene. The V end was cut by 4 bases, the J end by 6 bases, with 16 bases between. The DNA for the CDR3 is TGTGCCAGCAGCCCGCGGGGCGTGCTTGGCAATGAGCAGTTCTTC. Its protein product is CASSPRGVLGNEQFF.

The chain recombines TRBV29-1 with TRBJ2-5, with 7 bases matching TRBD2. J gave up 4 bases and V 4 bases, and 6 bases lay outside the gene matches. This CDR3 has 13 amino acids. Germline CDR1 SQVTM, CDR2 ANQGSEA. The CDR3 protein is CSVVAGATETQYF. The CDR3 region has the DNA TGCAGCGTTGTAGCGGGCGCCACAGAGACCCAGTACTTC.

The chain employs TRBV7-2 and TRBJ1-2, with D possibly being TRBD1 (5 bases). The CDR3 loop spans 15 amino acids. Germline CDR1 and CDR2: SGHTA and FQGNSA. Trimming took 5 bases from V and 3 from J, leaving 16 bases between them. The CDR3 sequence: CASSRDAGGHYGYTF. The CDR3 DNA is TGTGCCAGCAGCCGTGACGCGGGGGGACACTATGGCTACACCTTC.

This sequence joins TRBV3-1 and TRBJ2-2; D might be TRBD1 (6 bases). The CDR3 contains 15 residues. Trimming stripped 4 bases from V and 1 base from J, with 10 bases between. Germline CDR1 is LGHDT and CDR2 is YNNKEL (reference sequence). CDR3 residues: CASSLSQGNTGELFF. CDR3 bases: TGTGCCAGCAGCCTGTCACAGGGGAACACCGGGGAGCTGTTTTTT.

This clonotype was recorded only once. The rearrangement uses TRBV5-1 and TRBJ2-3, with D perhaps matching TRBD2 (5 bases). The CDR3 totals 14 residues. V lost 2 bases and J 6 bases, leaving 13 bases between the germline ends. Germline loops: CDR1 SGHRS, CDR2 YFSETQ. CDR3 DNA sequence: TGCGCCAGCAGCTTAAGCGGACTGGGGGATACGCAGTATTTT. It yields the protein CASSLSGLGDTQYF. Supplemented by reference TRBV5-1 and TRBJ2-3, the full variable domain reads KAGVTQTPRYLIKTRGQQVTLSCSPISGHRSVSWYQQTPGQGLQFLFEYFSETQRNKGNFPGRFSGRQFSNSRSEMNVSTLELGDSALYLCASSLSGLGDTQYFGPGTRLTVL.

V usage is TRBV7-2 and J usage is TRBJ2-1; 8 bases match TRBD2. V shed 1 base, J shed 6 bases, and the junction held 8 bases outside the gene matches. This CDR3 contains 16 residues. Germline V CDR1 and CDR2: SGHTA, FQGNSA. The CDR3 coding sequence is TGTGCCAGCAGCTTAGATCGAGCGGGAGCGAGCAATGAGCAGTTCTTC. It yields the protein CASSLDRAGASNEQFF.